The entry below describes one TCR beta chain. What antigen it recognizes has not been identified. For every CD8+ T cell subset, approximately 330,000 cells were flow-sorted straight into RLT lysis buffer, and each subset was sorted in triplicate. To exclude memory contaminants, naive CD8+ T cells were stringently defined as CD45RO-CCR7+CD27+CD95-. Standard density gradient centrifugation was used to isolate peripheral blood mononuclear cells from buffy coats. Naive CXCR3-negative and CXCR3-positive CD8+ T cells were flow-sorted using a FACSAria III. An RNeasy Mini Kit was used to extract total RNA from the sorted cells. This entry comes from a study of CXCR3-negative and CXCR3-positive naive CD8 T cells (dated 2019 in TCRdb). General notes on the study: In total, roughly 150 million TRB reads were obtained, or roughly 1.5 +/- 0.3 million reads per library. Data from about 12 donors, pooled across two independent experiments, went into the diversity and physicochemical repertoire analyses. Naive subsets from about five donors and memory cells from 3 donors were included in the TRBV-TRBJ cluster analysis. Study-wide conclusions, independent of this receptor: Freshly isolated PBMCs were used for most assays because CXCR3 expression went down partially after cryopreservation. Because surface CD5, which is linked to self-reactivity in mice, was comparable between the naive subsets, TCR interaction strength was also inferred from TRB CDR3 physicochemical properties. TRB CDR3s from CXCR3-positive naive cells showed higher hydrophobicity (lower Kidera factor 4), lower energy, and higher strength and volume indices than CXCR3-negative naive cells. Similar TRBV-TRBJ usage was shown by naive CXCR3-negative and CXCR3-positive cells from the same donor, whereas distinct patterns were shown by memory cells. Comparably high repertoire diversity was found in both naive subsets, whereas much lower repertoire diversity was found in memory CD8+ T cells.

The data were produced on a NextSeq 550. The Human TCR Profiling Kit (MiLaboratory) was used to prepare UMI-labeled 5' RACE TRB cDNA libraries. cDNA synthesis used the entire amount of extracted RNA, and PCR amplification then used the entire amount of cDNA produced. Libraries were prepared in parallel with an identical number of PCR cycles. Turning to the authors' computational methods: With a minimum of two reads required per UMI, MIGEC and MiXCR pulled out about 50,000 +/- 9,200 unique UMI-labeled TRB cDNA molecules from each library. Each library averaged roughly 36,000 +/- 9,600 functional in-frame TRB CDR3 nucleotide clonotypes without stop codons. After downsampling to 5000 UMI-labeled TRB molecules per sample, diversity metrics such as normalized Shannon-Wiener and Chao1 were calculated in VDJtools. VDJtools computed clonotype-size-weighted physicochemical properties of the central five CDR3 residues: interaction energy, strength, volume and Kidera factor 4. After TCRdb reprocessed the reads, each CDR3 protein sequence was kept as one row, without DNA. In this record, the V and J calls reflect TCRdb's handling and not the investigators' own analysis. The sample's own table lists some 150,000 distinct CDR3 sequences. The ten largest clones take up 0.45% to 0.55% of the sample.

CDR1 and CDR2 were assigned from the germline V gene (reference sequence) as LNHNV and YYDKDF. From cysteine to phenylalanine, the CDR3 is 13 amino acids long. Only the protein sequence is given. The sequencing input was naive CXCR3+ CD8+ T cells from blood. Per the publication, the cell subset or site label means: CD45RO-CCR7+CD27+CD95- naive CD8+ T cells expressing CXCR3 (TNR3+). The receptor's source is a human donor in good health. Some clones in this sample may be carry-over from other donors' samples. This sequence uses TRBV15 and TRBJ2-1; TCRdb calls TRBD1, which cannot be checked without DNA. This receptor carries the CDR3 CATSSGAYNEQFF.